The T cell receptor beta chain described here comes from a study of early T cells in non-severe SARS-CoV-2 infection. A single record per CDR3 protein comes from TCRdb applying MiXCR to the 5' RACE reads. In the table there are about 77,000 distinct CDR3 sequences, around 16% of which are singletons. Germline-derived CDR1 and CDR2 are SGHRS and YFSETQ. This CDR3 contains 16 residues. V was pared by 3 bases and J by 1 base, with 14 bases between. There are a few counts of this clonotype. The sequence was obtained from an adult who was a healthcare worker with PCR-confirmed SARS-CoV-2 infection or an uninfected control (not recorded which). The chain links TRBV5-1 to TRBJ2-1; either TRBD1 or TRBD2 may supply D (6 bases each). Sequencing was performed on whole blood. CDR3 bases: TGCGCCAGCAGCTGGGGGGCCGTTAATTCCTACAATGAGCAGTTCTTC. Amino acids: CASSWGAVNSYNEQFF.